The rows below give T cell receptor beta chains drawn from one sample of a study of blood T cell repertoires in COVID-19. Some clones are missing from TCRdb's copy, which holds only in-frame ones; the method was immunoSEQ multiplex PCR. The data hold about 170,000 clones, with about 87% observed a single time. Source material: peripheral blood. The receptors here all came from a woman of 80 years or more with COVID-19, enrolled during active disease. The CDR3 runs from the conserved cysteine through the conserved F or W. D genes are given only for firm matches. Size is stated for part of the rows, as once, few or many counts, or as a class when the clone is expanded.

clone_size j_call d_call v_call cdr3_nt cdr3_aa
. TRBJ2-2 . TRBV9 TGTGCCAGCAGCAGAGGGAGGATTATAGGGACCGGGGAGCTGTTTTTT CASSRGRIIGTGELFF
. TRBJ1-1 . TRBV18 TGTGCCAGCTCACCACCGGGCAGGGGCCCCACGAACACTGAAGCTTTCTTT CASSPPGRGPTNTEAFF
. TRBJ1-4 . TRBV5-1 TGCGCCAGCAGCTTGCGCCGACAAAATGAAAAACTGTTTTTT CASSLRRQNEKLFF
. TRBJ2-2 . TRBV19 TGTGCCAGTGGCTTGGCCAACCGTTGGACCGGGGAGCTGTTTTTT CASGLANRWTGELFF
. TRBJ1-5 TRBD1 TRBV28 TGTGCCAGCGACAGGGAAGGTCAGCCCCAGCATTTT CASDREGQPQHF
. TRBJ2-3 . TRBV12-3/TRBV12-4 TGTGCCAGCAGTTTTGGCAGGGGAGATACGCAGTATTTT CASSFGRGDTQYF
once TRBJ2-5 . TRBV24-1 TGTGCCACCAGTGATTCTCCGTCCGCCCAGTACTTC CATSDSPSAQYF
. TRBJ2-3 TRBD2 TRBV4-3 TGCGCCAGCAGCCAGCAAAGGCCTAGCGGGACTCCAGATACGCAGTATTTT CASSQQRPSGTPDTQYF
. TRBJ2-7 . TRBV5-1 TGCGCCAGCAGCTTTGGCAGGGAAGGATCCTACGAGCAGTACTTC CASSFGREGSYEQYF
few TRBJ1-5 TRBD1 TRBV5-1 TGCGCCAGCAGCTTAGGGACAGGCCTCAATCAGCCCCAGCATTTT CASSLGTGLNQPQHF
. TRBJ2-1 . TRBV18 TGTGCCAGCTCACCGCGGATGGGGGGAAACAATGAGCAGTTCTTC CASSPRMGGNNEQFF
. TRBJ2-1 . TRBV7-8 TGTGCCAGCAGCTTTGGGGAGCGGTTGACCTACAATGAGCAGTTCTTC CASSFGERLTYNEQFF
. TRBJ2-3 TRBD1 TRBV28 TGTGCCAGCAGTTTAGTCGGCAGGGGGCCCCCCTTACTAGACACAGATACGCAGTATTTT CASSLVGRGPPLLDTDTQYF
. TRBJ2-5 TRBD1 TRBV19 TGTGCCAGTAGAACAGGGACAGCTTCCCAAGAGACCCAGTACTTC CASRTGTASQETQYF
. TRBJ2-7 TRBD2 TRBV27 TGTGCCAGCAGTTCGACTAGCGCGTCAATCGAGCAGTACTTC CASSSTSASIEQYF
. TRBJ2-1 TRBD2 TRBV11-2 TGTGCCAGCAGAGCCATAGGCGCGGGAGGGTTGCATGAGCAGTTCTTC CASRAIGAGGLHEQFF
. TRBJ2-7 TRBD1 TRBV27 TGTGCCAGTACCGGGACAGAGAGATTCTACGAGCAGTACTTC CASTGTERFYEQYF